This passage covers 16 T cell receptor beta chains from one sample sequenced in a study of vaccination effects on CD4 cells after COVID-19. Culture lasted about ten days before CD4+ T cell isolation. Participants were vaccinated with two doses of either the BNT162b2 or mRNA-1273 vaccine. TCRdb's table, derived via immunoSEQ multiplex PCR, lists solely in-frame clones and lacks some. The sample yields around 66,000 clones, about 67% seen once. Their cognate antigens are unknown. The sample consisted of CD4+ T cells from PBMCs cultured without peptide, taken after COVID-19 vaccination. The origin of the receptors is a human donor who received a COVID-19 vaccine.

Concerning this clone: Other DNA sequences in this specimen translate into the identical CDR3. The J gene is TRBJ2-3, the V gene TRBV7-3; no firm D call. Trimming pared 1 base from V and 5 bases from J, leaving 4 bases between. In germline, CDR1 is SGHTA, CDR2 FQGTGA. The CDR3 contains 12 residues. CDR3 bases: TGTGCCAGCAGCTTAAAGGGAGATACGCAGTATTTT. It yields the protein CASSLKGDTQYF.

The V and J genes are TRBV6-5 and TRBJ1-2; 9 nucleotides agree with TRBD1. V was clipped by 8 bases and J by 5 bases; unmatched bases: 9. CDR1 is MNHEY and CDR2 is SVGAGI in the germline V gene. This CDR3 has 14 amino acids. The CDR3 DNA sequence: TGTGCCAGCCGATACACAGGGGGCGCGTATGGCTACACCTTC. Protein sequence: CASRYTGGAYGYTF.

The J gene is TRBJ1-2, the V gene TRBV9; D remains ambiguous. This CDR3 contains 16 residues. In germline, CDR1 is SGDLS, CDR2 YYNGEE. V was clipped by 0 bases and J by 0 bases, with 12 bases between them. CDR3 sequence (DNA): TGTGCCAGCAGCGTAGGGCACCGTCTAGCTAACTATGGCTACACCTTC. Amino acid sequence: CASSVGHRLANYGYTF. Full variable domain (rest looked up from reference TRBV9 and TRBJ1-2): DSGVTQTPKHLITATGQRVTLRCSPRSGDLSVYWYQQSLDQGLQFLIQYYNGEERAKGNILERFSAQQFPDLHSELNLSSLELGDSALYFCASSVGHRLANYGYTFGSGTRLTVV.

The chain couples TRBV7-8 to TRBJ2-5; a weak D match, TRBD1 (6 bases). Deletions cut 4 bases from V and 5 bases from J, with 11 bases between. From germline, CDR1 is SGHVS and CDR2 FQNEAQ. This CDR3 has 13 amino acids. CDR3 DNA sequence: TGTGCCAGCAGCTACAGGGTCCTCGAGACCCAGTACTTC. Translating it yields CASSYRVLETQYF.

V gene TRBV30 combines with J gene TRBJ1-4, with D possibly TRBD1 on 5 matching bases. CDR1 GTSNPN and CDR2 SVGIG come from the germline V gene (reference sequence). V lost 2 bases and J lost 5, with 9 bases in between. CDR3 size: 13 residues. The CDR3 DNA reads TGTGCCTGGAGTATGCAGGGAAATGAAAAACTGTTTTTT. Amino acid sequence: CAWSMQGNEKLFF. Full variable domain (rest looked up from reference TRBV30 and TRBJ1-4): SQTIHQWPATLVQPVGSPLSLECTVEGTSNPNLYWYRQAAGRGLQLLFYSVGIGQISSEVPQNLSASRPQDRQFILSSKKLLLSDSGFYLCAWSMQGNEKLFFGSGTQLSVL.

This chain uses TRBV14 with TRBJ2-2; D might be TRBD1 (7 bases). With 1 base removed from V and 4 bases from J, the gap between germline ends came to 10 bases. The CDR3 length is 15 residues. Germline V CDR1 and CDR2: SGHDN, FVKESK. The CDR3 reads CASSQAQGGTGELFF. Written as DNA, the CDR3 is TGTGCCAGCAGCCAAGCCCAGGGGGGCACCGGGGAGCTGTTTTTT.

This clone was seen a handful of times. The J gene is TRBJ1-5, the V gene TRBV18; weak D call: TRBD1 (5 bases). CDR3 length: 15 residues. Germline lookup yields CDR1 KGHSH and CDR2 LQKENI. Trimming took off 3 bases at V and 6 bases at J, with 15 bases between the two ends. In DNA form, the CDR3 reads TGTGCCAGCTCACCGAGCCTGGGGGAGGGTCAGCCCCAGCATTTT. It is translated as CASSPSLGEGQPQHF.

This clone was counted between two and nine times. The chain has TRBV6-2 or TRBV6-3 and TRBJ1-5; 8 bases agree with TRBD1. V was pared by 6 bases and J by 2 bases, with 6 bases of the junction left unmatched. CDR1 MNHEY and CDR2 SVGEGT come from the germline V gene. There are 15 residues in the CDR3. This CDR3 reads CASSSPTGGNQPQHF. CDR3 bases: TGTGCCAGCAGCTCCCCGACAGGGGGCAATCAGCCCCAGCATTTT.

The chain joins TRBV5-1 to TRBJ1-1, with TRBD1 matching 10 bases. CDR1 is SGHRS and CDR2 is YFSETQ in the germline V gene. The CDR3 runs 15 residues. After removal of 1 base from V and 7 bases from J, the junction contained 7 bases not matched to a gene. The CDR3 coding sequence is TGCGCCAGCAGCTTGTCCGGACAGGGGGGGAGTGAAGCTTTCTTT. It codes for CASSLSGQGGSEAFF.

This clone was found a few times. The V call is TRBV6-6, the J call TRBJ1-3; the D gene is possibly TRBD1 (5 bases). Germline V lookup: CDR1 MNHNY, CDR2 SVGAGI (reference sequence). The ends were cut back, 3 bases at V and 4 bases at J, with 16 bases in the middle. CDR3 length equals 16 residues. The DNA for the CDR3 is TGTGCCAGCAGTTATTCGGCAGGTCGGGACGGAAACACCATATATTTT. Its translation is CASSYSAGRDGNTIYF.

This clone came up once. The rearrangement uses TRBV5-8 and TRBJ1-3; D gene ambiguous. The CDR3 totals 15 residues. Trimming took off 3 bases at V and 2 bases at J, with 12 bases between the two ends. Germline V gene sequence: CDR1 SGHTS, CDR2 YDEGEE. Here the CDR3 DNA reads TGTGCCAGCAGCTCGGATCCTAGGCCTGGAAACACCATATATTTT. Translation gives CASSSDPRPGNTIYF. The variable domain in full, completed from reference TRBV5-8 and TRBJ1-3, reads EAGVTQSPTHLIKTRGQQATLRCSPISGHTSVYWYQQALGLGLQFLLWYDEGEERNRGNFPPRFSGRQFPNYSSELNVNALELEDSALYLCASSSDPRPGNTIYFGEGSWLTVV.

This clone has a handful of counts. This rearrangement joins TRBV5-1 to TRBJ1-4; D remains unclear. CDR1 and CDR2 (germline): SGHRS, YFSETQ. The CDR3 consists of 14 residues. With 5 bases removed from V and 3 bases from J, the gap between germline ends came to 11 bases. Here the CDR3 DNA reads TGCGCCAGCAGAGTACAGAGCTCTAATGAAAAACTGTTTTTT. It specifies CASRVQSSNEKLFF.

V and J are TRBV5-4 and TRBJ2-1; 9 nucleotides line up with TRBD2. From germline, CDR1 is SGHNT and CDR2 YYREEE (reference sequence). The V gene end was trimmed by 2 bases and the J gene end by 8 bases; junction bases not matched to a gene: 8. The CDR3 loop spans 15 amino acids. The DNA for the CDR3 is TGTGCCAGCAGCTTCCCCGGGACTAGCTCACATGAGCAGTTCTTC. The encoded protein is CASSFPGTSSHEQFF.

In this sample, this clone turned up a few times. This rearrangement joins TRBV18 to TRBJ1-3; D remains unclear. CDR1 and CDR2 from the germline V gene are KGHSH and LQKENI. With 2 bases removed from V and 0 bases from J, the gap between germline ends came to 8 bases. This CDR3 has 15 amino acids. This chain's CDR3 is CASSPAADSGNTIYF. DNA for the CDR3: TGTGCCAGCTCACCAGCTGCGGACTCTGGAAACACCATATATTTT.

This chain connects TRBV18 to TRBJ2-3; D is perhaps TRBD1 (6 bases). Germline CDR1 reads KGHSH; CDR2 reads LQKENI. The CDR3 totals 13 residues. V lost 6 bases and J lost 4, with 11 bases in between. The CDR3 loop reads CASSPNRADTQYF. As DNA, the CDR3 is TGTGCCAGCTCCCCTAACAGGGCAGATACGCAGTATTTT.

CDR3 DNA sequence: TGTGCCAGCAGCGTGACAGGGGGATGGAACATTCAGTACTTC. This translates into CASSVTGGWNIQYF. V gene TRBV5-4 combines with J gene TRBJ2-4; TRBD1 matches at 9 bases. V lost 4 bases and J lost 7; bases outside the gene matches: 6. CDR1 is SGHNT, CDR2 YYREEE, per germline (reference sequence). This CDR3 contains 14 residues.